These 2 T cell receptor beta chains were sequenced from one sample in a study of T cell responses to AZD1222 COVID-19 vaccine (dated by TCRdb to about 2021). The sample's time point label, decoded: about 28 days (+/-7) after the second vaccine dose. Library construction relied on the immunoSEQ multiplex PCR assay. In TCRdb, the immuneACCESS table is reduced to in-frame sequences with V and J assigned. These tables do not hold every clone; where another copy was compared, an unresolved V gene accounts for under half, and the others remain unexplained. The sample table records about 180,000 clones; nearly 95% of these occur just once. Roughly 2% of the sample is held by the ten biggest clonotypes. The sequenced sample was peripheral blood, obtained 28 days after the second AZD1222 dose. All receptors derive from an adult who received the AZD1222 COVID-19 vaccine.

This chain uses TRBV7-3 with TRBJ2-3; TRBD2 is a possible D gene (5 bases). Germline CDR1 SGHTA, CDR2 FQGTGA. The CDR3 has 15 residues. V was shortened by 5 bases and J by 1 base, with 13 bases between the two germline ends. The CDR3 DNA sequence: TGTGCCAGCAGCCAGGACTCTCACCGCACAGATACGCAGTATTTT. This encodes CASSQDSHRTDTQYF.

V usage is TRBV6-5 and J usage is TRBJ1-1, with D perhaps TRBD1 (5 bases). There are 14 residues in the CDR3. CDR1 is MNHEY and CDR2 is SVGAGI in the germline V gene. Trimming removed 2 bases at V and 10 bases at J, with 17 bases between. DNA for the CDR3: TGTGCCAGCAGTTACGCAGGAACCGGGGGGAGAGCTTTCTTT. Translation gives CASSYAGTGGRAFF.